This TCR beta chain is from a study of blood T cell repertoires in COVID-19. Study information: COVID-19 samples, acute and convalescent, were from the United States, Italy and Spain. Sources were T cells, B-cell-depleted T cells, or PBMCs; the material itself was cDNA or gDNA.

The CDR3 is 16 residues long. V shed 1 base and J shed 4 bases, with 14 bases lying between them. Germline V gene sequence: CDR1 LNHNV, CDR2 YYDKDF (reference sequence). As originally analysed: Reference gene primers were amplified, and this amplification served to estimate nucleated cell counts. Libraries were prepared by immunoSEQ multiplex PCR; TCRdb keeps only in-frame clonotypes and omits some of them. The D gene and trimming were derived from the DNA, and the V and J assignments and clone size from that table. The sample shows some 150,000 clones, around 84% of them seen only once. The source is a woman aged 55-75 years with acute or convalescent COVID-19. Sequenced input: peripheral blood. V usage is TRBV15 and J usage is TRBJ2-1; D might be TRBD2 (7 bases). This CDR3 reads CATSRGRGGAYNEQFF. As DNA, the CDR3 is TGTGCCACCAGCAGAGGTAGGGGGGGCGCGTACAATGAGCAGTTCTTC.